The rows below give T cell receptor beta chains drawn from one sample of a study of spatial heterogeneity in lung cancer. Each CDR3 protein gets one entry after TCRdb re-called the 5' RACE reads with MiXCR. The sample holds tens of thousands of distinct CDR3 sequences, less than 15% seen once. This sample comprised PBMCs, obtained at surgery. These receptor sequences come from a male donor with early-stage non-small cell lung cancer. CDR3s include the opening cysteine and the closing phenylalanine or tryptophan. D genes are given only for firm matches. Clone size, where shown, is once, few, many, or a class for clones that have expanded.

CDR3aa,CDR3nt,j_gene,v_gene,d_gene,abundance
CASSYSAGQGASYEQYF,TGTGCCAGCAGTTACTCGGCGGGACAGGGGGCCTCCTACGAGCAGTACTTC,TRBJ2-7,TRBV6-6,TRBD1,NA
CASSWGTGTQPYEQYF,TGTGCCAGCAGCTGGGGGACGGGGACGCAACCCTACGAGCAGTACTTC,TRBJ2-7,TRBV5-6,NA,few
CSVSGTAITEAFF,TGCAGCGTGTCCGGGACAGCAATCACTGAAGCTTTCTTT,TRBJ1-1,TRBV29-1,TRBD1,few
CASTTGPGVAEAFF,TGTGCCAGCACCACGGGCCCAGGCGTAGCTGAAGCTTTCTTT,TRBJ1-1,TRBV7-2,NA,few
CASSLAPSGAGYNEQFF,TGTGCCAGCAGCTTAGCCCCTAGCGGGGCGGGGTACAATGAGCAGTTCTTC,TRBJ2-1,TRBV7-2,TRBD2,NA
CASNEKGNTIYF,TGTGCCAGCAACGAAAAGGGAAACACCATATATTTT,TRBJ1-3,TRBV12-3/TRBV12-4,NA,many
CASSTPGQGHGKLFF,TGTGCCAGCAGCACCCCGGGACAGGGCCACGGAAAACTGTTTTTT,TRBJ1-4,TRBV7-9,TRBD1,few
CASSPSGGRRAKNIQYF,TGCGCCAGCAGTCCTTCTGGGGGGCGGCGGGCCAAAAACATTCAGTACTTC,TRBJ2-4,TRBV23-1,NA,NA
CASSSPVPETQYF,TGTGCCAGCAGTTCACCCGTCCCAGAGACCCAGTACTTC,TRBJ2-5,TRBV6-6,NA,NA
CASSLVVRTMETQYF,TGTGCCAGCAGCTTAGTGGTCAGGACTATGGAGACCCAGTACTTC,TRBJ2-5,TRBV7-2,NA,few
CAWIKLNTGELFF,TGTGCCTGGATTAAACTTAACACCGGGGAGCTGTTTTTT,TRBJ2-2,TRBV30,NA,NA
CASTLTGGGSWFGEQFF,TGTGCCAGCACCCTCACGGGGGGCGGGAGCTGGTTCGGTGAGCAGTTCTTC,TRBJ2-1,TRBV12-3/TRBV12-4,NA,few
CSEQREGYEQYF,TGCAGTGAGCAGCGGGAGGGCTACGAGCAGTACTTC,TRBJ2-7,TRBV20-1,TRBD2,few
CASRRSGTNTGELFF,TGTGCCAGCAGGAGATCCGGGACCAACACCGGGGAGCTGTTTTTT,TRBJ2-2,TRBV7-9,NA,many
CASSLATDTGELFF,TGTGCCAGCAGCCTAGCGACAGACACCGGGGAGCTGTTTTTT,TRBJ2-2,TRBV7-2,NA,NA
CASSKDRSPGTQYF,TGTGCCAGCAGTAAGGACAGGTCCCCAGGGACCCAGTACTTC,TRBJ2-5,TRBV2,TRBD1,many
CSVYGAGGGEQYF,TGCAGCGTGTATGGAGCGGGAGGCGGAGAGCAGTACTTC,TRBJ2-7,TRBV29-1,TRBD2,few
CASSQDQGFETQYF,TGTGCCAGCAGCCAAGATCAAGGGTTCGAGACCCAGTACTTC,TRBJ2-5,TRBV3-1,NA,many
CASSLRTGSQETQYF,TGTGCCAGCAGCTTAAGGACAGGGTCCCAAGAGACCCAGTACTTC,TRBJ2-5,TRBV7-8,TRBD1,few
CATSRGTASGNSPLHF,TGTGCCACCAGCAGGGGTACAGCGAGTGGTAATTCACCCCTCCACTTT,TRBJ1-6,TRBV15,NA,few
CASSYRTGLTDTQYF,TGTGCCAGCAGTTACAGGACAGGCCTCACAGATACGCAGTATTTT,TRBJ2-3,TRBV28,TRBD1,few
CASSLWGGRYEQYF,TGTGCCAGCAGTTTATGGGGGGGCCGATACGAGCAGTACTTC,TRBJ2-7,TRBV28,NA,few
CASSKGNIQYF,TGCGCCAGCAGCAAGGGGAACATTCAGTACTTC,TRBJ2-4,TRBV5-1,NA,few